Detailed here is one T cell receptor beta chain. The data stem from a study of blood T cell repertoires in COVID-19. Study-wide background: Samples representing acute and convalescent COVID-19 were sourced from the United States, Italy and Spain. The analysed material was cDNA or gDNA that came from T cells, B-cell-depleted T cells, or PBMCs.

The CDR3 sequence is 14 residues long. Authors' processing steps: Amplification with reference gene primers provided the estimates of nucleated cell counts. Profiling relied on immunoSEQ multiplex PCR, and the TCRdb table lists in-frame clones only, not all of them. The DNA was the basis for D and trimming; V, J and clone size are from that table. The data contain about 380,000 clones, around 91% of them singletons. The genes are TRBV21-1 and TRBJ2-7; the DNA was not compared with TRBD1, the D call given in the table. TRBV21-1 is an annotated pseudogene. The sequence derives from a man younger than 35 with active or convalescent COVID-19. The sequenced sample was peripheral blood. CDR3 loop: CARERKQGAGEQYF. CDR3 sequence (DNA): TGTGCCAGGGAAAGAAAACAGGGGGCCGGAGAGCAGTACTTC.